Included here is one T cell receptor (beta chain) sequence, with context. Its antigen is currently unknown. This entry is derived from a study of primary melanoma T cells and metastatic recurrence. Regarding the study as a whole: Primary melanomas may harbor an effective T-cell antitumor response, authors suggested. T-cell fraction over 20% seemed protective regardless of ulceration or nodes. Combined with tumor thickness, T-cell fraction reportedly beat other histopathological additions.

Data came from immunoSEQ multiplex PCR; TCRdb stores just in-frame clones and leaves some out. In the table there are under 300 clones, 70% to 90% of which are singletons. The TCR originated in a human donor with melanoma. The sample was melanoma tumor tissue.

In DNA form, the CDR3 reads TGTGCCAGCAGCTTGGTAGGACAACAAAACACCATATATTTT. Translating gives CASSLVGQQNTIYF. The V gene is TRBV11-3, the J gene TRBJ1-3; D is perhaps TRBD1 (5 bases). Trimming left V 3 bases short and J 6 bases short, with 12 bases between. Germline CDR1 is SGHNT and CDR2 is YENEEA. The CDR3 sequence is 14 residues long.